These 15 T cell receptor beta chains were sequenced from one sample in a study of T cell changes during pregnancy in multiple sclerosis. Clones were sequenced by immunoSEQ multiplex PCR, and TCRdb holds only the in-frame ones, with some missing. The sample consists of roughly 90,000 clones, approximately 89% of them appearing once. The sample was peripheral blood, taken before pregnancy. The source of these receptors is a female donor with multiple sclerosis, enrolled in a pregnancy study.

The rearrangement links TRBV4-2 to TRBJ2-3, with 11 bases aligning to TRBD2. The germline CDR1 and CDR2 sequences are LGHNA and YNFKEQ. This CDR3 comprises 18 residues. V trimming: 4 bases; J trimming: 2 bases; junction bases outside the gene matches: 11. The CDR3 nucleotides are TGTGCCAGCAGCCTTTCCGGACTAGCGGGCGCAAACACAGATACGCAGTATTTT. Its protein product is CASSLSGLAGANTDTQYF.

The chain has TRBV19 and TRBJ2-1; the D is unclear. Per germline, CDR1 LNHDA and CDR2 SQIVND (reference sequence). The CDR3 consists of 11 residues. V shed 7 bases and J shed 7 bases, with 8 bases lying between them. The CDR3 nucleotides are TGTGCCAGTAAGGAGAGGAATGAGCAGTTCTTC. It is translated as CASKERNEQFF. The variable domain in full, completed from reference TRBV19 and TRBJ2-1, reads DGGITQSPKYLFRKEGQNVTLSCEQNLNHDAMYWYRQDPGQGLRLIYYSQIVNDFQKGDIAEGYSVSREKKESFPLTVTSAQKNPTAFYLCASKERNEQFFGPGTRLTVL.

The CDR3 region has the DNA TGTGCCAGCAGCTTAGTTACAGCCTCCTACGAGCAGTACTTC. The encoded protein is CASSLVTASYEQYF. V and J are TRBV7-9 and TRBJ2-7; D is uncertain. This CDR3 contains 14 residues. Germline V gives CDR1 SEHNR, CDR2 FQNEAQ (reference sequence). Trimming cost V 1 base and J 0 bases, with 7 bases left between them.

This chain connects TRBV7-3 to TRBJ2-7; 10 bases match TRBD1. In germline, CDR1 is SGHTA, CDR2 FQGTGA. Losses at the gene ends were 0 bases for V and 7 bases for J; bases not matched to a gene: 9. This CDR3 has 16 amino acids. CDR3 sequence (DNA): TGTGCCAGCAGCTTAACCGGGGACAGGGGAGCGAGGGAGCAGTACTTC. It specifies CASSLTGDRGAREQYF.

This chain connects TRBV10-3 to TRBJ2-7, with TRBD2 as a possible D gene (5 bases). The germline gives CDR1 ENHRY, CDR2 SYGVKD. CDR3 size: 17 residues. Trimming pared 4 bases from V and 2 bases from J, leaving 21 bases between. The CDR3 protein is CAISGLGLGDSPYEQYF. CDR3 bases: TGTGCCATCAGTGGGCTGGGTCTCGGGGATAGCCCCTACGAGCAGTACTTC.

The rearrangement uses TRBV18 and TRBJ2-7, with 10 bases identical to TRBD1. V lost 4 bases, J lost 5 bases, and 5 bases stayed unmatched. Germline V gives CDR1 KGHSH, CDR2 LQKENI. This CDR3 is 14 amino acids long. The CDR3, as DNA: TGTGCCAGCTCACAAGGGACAGGGGTACACGAGCAGTACTTC. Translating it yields CASSQGTGVHEQYF.

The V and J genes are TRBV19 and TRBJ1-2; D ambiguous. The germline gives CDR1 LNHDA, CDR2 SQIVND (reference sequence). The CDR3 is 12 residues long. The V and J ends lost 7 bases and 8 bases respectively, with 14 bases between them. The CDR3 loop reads CASTSGVLGYTF. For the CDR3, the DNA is TGTGCCAGTACCTCCGGAGTTTTGGGCTACACCTTC.

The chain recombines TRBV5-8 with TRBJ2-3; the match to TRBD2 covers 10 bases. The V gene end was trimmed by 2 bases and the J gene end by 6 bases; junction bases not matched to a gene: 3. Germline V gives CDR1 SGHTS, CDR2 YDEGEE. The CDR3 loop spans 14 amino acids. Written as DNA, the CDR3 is TGTGCCAGCAGCTTTACTAGCGGGGTTGATACGCAGTATTTT. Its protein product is CASSFTSGVDTQYF.

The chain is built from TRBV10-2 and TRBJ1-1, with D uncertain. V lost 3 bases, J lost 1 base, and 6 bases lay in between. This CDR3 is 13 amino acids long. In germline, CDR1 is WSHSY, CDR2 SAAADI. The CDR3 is CASSDSENTEAFF. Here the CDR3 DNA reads TGCGCCAGCAGTGATTCAGAGAACACTGAAGCTTTCTTT.

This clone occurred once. The CDR3 reads CASSHVAGSYNEQFF. CDR3 coding DNA: TGCGCCAGCAGCCATGTAGCGGGAAGCTACAATGAGCAGTTCTTC. The chain is built from TRBV4-1 and TRBJ2-1; 8 nucleotides match TRBD2. CDR1 is MGHRA, CDR2 YSYEKL, per germline. Unmatched junction bases numbered 4, after V lost 3 bases and J lost 3 bases. CDR3 length: 15 amino acids.

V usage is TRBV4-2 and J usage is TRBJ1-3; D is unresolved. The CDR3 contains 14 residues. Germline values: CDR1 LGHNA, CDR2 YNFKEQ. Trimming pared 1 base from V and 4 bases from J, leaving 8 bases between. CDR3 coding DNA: TGTGCCAGCAGCCAAGCCGTAGTAGGAAACACCATATATTTT. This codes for CASSQAVVGNTIYF.

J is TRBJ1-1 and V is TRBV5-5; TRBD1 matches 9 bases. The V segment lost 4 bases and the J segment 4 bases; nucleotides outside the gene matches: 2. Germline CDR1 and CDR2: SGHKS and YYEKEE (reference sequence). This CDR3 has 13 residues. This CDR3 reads CASSTDRGTEAFF. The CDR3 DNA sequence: TGTGCCAGCAGCACGGACAGGGGCACTGAAGCTTTCTTT.

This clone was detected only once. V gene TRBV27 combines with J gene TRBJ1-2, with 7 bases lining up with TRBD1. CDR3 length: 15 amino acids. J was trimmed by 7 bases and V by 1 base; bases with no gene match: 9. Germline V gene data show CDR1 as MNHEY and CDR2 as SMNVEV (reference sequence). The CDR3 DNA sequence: TGTGCCAGCAGTTTATTCGGCAGGGGGTCCTCTGGCTACACCTTC. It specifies CASSLFGRGSSGYTF.

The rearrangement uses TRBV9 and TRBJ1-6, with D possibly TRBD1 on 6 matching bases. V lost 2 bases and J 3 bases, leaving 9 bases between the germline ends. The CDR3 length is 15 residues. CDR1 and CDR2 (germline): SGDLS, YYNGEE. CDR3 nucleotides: TGTGCCAGCAGCGTGTCAGGGGTCTATAATTCACCCCTCCACTTT. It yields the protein CASSVSGVYNSPLHF.

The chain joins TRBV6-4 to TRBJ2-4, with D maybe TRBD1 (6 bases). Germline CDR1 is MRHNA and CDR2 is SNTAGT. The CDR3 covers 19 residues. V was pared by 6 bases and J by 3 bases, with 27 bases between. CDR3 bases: TGTGCCAGCAGGCTCCACCCTATTACAGGGCCGGTAGTCAAAAACATTCAGTACTTC. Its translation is CASRLHPITGPVVKNIQYF.